This T cell receptor (beta chain) comes out of a study of CD8 T cells in Susac syndrome. Study-level points and caveats: Individuals included in the TCR sequencing and HLA analysis were acknowledged by the study to be relatively few in number.

Sequencing of TCR beta was undertaken in CD8+ and CD4+ T cells derived from blood. Of note for this clonotype: Antigen: not known.

This CDR3 is built from 15 residues. Losses at the gene ends were 2 bases for V and 2 bases for J; bases not matched to a gene: 6. CDR1 and CDR2 from the germline V gene are LGHDT and YNNKEL (reference sequence). After extraction with the RNeasy kit, 0.5 to 1 ug of the RNA was reverse transcribed using random hexamers. A multiplex approach, immunoSEQ multiplex PCR, amplified TCR beta CDR3 across 54 Vbeta and 13 Jbeta. MiXCR was run by TCRdb on the immunoSEQ multiplex PCR reads, yielding one entry per CDR3 protein. The table lists tens of thousands of distinct CDR3 sequences, about 93% of them singletons, with about 0.54% in the top ten.

The chain links TRBV3-1 to TRBJ2-7, with 7 bases identical to TRBD1. The source is a human donor with Susac syndrome. Sequenced sample: CD4+ T cells from PBMCs. The CDR3 DNA follows: TGTGCCAGCAGCCAAAGGGGGACAGCAGCCTACGAGCAGTACTTC. Protein sequence: CASSQRGTAAYEQYF.